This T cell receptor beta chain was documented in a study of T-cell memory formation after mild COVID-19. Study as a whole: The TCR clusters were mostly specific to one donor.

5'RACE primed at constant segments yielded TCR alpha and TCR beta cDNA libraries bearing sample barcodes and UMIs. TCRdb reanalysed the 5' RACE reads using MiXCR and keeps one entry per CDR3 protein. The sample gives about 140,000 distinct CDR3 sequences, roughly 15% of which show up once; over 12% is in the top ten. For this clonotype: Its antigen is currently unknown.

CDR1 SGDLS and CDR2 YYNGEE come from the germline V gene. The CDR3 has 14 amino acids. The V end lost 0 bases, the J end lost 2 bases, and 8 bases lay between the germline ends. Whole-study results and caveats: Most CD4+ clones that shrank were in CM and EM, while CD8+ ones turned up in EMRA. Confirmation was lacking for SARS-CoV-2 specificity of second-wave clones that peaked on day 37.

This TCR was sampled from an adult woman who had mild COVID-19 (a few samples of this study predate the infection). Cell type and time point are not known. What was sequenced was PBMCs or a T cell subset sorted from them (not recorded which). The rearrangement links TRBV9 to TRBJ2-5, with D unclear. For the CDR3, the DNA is TGTGCCAGCAGCGTAGCTCAGTATCAAGAGACCCAGTACTTC. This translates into CASSVAQYQETQYF.